Each of the 23 T cell receptor beta chains below was sequenced from the same sample in a study of shared clonotypes between healthy human individuals. As defined, naive CD8 cells were CD45RO-negative and positively selected for CCR7, with terminally differentiated effector memory CD45RA+ cells excluded. The protocol was immunoSEQ multiplex PCR, while the TCRdb copy is restricted to in-frame clones and leaves out a portion. The data hold roughly 2.1 million clones, with roughly 91% observed a single time. Sequencing was carried out using naive CD8+ T cells from PBMCs. These receptors were collected from a man younger than 35 in good health. Some clones in this sample may be carry-over from other donors' samples.

The CDR3 DNA sequence: TGTGCCAGCAGCCCTGTGGTGATAGCCAATGAGCAGTTCTTC. Its translation: CASSPVVIANEQFF. This chain links TRBV13 with TRBJ2-1; unclear D gene. With 5 bases removed from V and 6 bases from J, the gap between germline ends came to 14 bases. The CDR3 totals 14 residues. Germline V lookup: CDR1 PRHDT, CDR2 FYEKMQ (reference sequence).

The V and J genes are TRBV14 and TRBJ2-7, with D perhaps TRBD1 (6 bases). V lost 1 base, J lost 3 bases, and 19 bases lay in between. Germline V CDR1 and CDR2: SGHDN, FVKESK. The CDR3 has 17 residues. The CDR3 nucleotides read TGTGCCAGCAGCCAAGGTCGCCTACAGGGTTTTCGCTACGAGCAGTACTTC. Translating gives CASSQGRLQGFRYEQYF.

The CDR3 loop reads CASENRVLHEQFF. The CDR3 nucleotides are TGTGCCAGCGAGAATCGGGTTCTCCATGAGCAGTTCTTC. The V and J genes are TRBV28 and TRBJ2-1; no clear D gene. Trimming took off 8 bases at V and 8 bases at J, with 16 bases between the two ends. The CDR3 spans 13 residues. CDR1 is MDHEN and CDR2 is SYDVKM in the germline V gene.

V is TRBV6-4 and J is TRBJ1-5, with TRBD1 identical over 7 bases. This CDR3 comprises 19 residues. CDR1 and CDR2 from the germline V gene are MRHNA and SNTAGT. J gave up 0 bases and V 6 bases, and 17 bases lay outside the gene matches. The CDR3 is CASRHSRRDSLYSNQPQHF. In DNA, the CDR3 is TGTGCCAGCAGGCACTCCCGTAGGGACAGCCTTTATAGCAATCAGCCCCAGCATTTT.

This rearrangement joins TRBV19 to TRBJ2-7; 7 bases match TRBD2. Germline values: CDR1 LNHDA, CDR2 SQIVND (reference sequence). V dropped 6 bases and J dropped 5; count of bases not matched to a gene: 7. This CDR3 is built from 13 residues. The CDR3: CASRRGGENEQYF. The CDR3 DNA reads TGTGCCAGTAGAAGGGGAGGGGAAAACGAGCAGTACTTC.

The rearrangement links TRBV7-9 to TRBJ2-7; D unresolved. The CDR3 spans 14 residues. V lost 2 bases to trimming and J lost 2 bases, with 10 bases between them. Germline CDR1 is SEHNR and CDR2 is FQNEAQ (reference sequence). The CDR3 DNA is TGTGCCAGCAGCTTACAACTTTACGCCTACGAGCAGTACTTC. Protein product: CASSLQLYAYEQYF.

J is TRBJ2-7 and V is TRBV5-1; D assignment may be TRBD1 or TRBD2 (5 bases each). In germline, CDR1 is SGHRS, CDR2 YFSETQ. V lost 4 bases to trimming and J lost 6 bases, with 14 bases between them. This CDR3 is 13 amino acids long. Here the CDR3 reads CASSPVGVSEQYF. In DNA form, the CDR3 reads TGCGCCAGCAGCCCTGTGGGGGTAAGCGAGCAGTACTTC.

The chain is built from TRBV13 and TRBJ2-1, with unresolved D. V lost 3 bases to trimming and J lost 7 bases, with 10 bases between them. This CDR3 has 13 amino acids. Germline CDR1 reads PRHDT; CDR2 reads FYEKMQ (reference sequence). The CDR3 nucleotides are TGTGCCAGCAGCTTGGGGTTTCGGAATGAGCAGTTCTTC. This sequence encodes CASSLGFRNEQFF.

The chain links TRBV6-5 to TRBJ2-7; 7 positions match TRBD2. V lost 7 bases, J lost 4 bases, and 13 bases stayed unmatched. The CDR3 contains 15 residues. Germline assignment: CDR1 MNHEY and CDR2 SVGAGI. The CDR3 protein is CASTHRMAGDYEQYF. CDR3 DNA: TGTGCCAGCACCCATAGGATGGCGGGGGATTACGAGCAGTACTTC.

The chain links TRBV10-3 to TRBJ2-5, with 11 bases fitting TRBD2. This CDR3 region has 19 residues. Germline lookup yields CDR1 ENHRY and CDR2 SYGVKD. V shed 0 bases and J 0 bases; nucleotides not matched to a gene: 9. The DNA of the CDR3 is TGTGCCATCAGTGAGTCGATCCTAGCGGGAGGTCTTGACCAAGAGACCCAGTACTTC. Residues: CAISESILAGGLDQETQYF.

In DNA, the CDR3 is TGTGCCATCAGTGAGTCCGAGGACAGATACACAGATACGCAGTATTTT. Its translation is CAISESEDRYTDTQYF. The chain couples TRBV10-3 to TRBJ2-3; tentatively, D is TRBD1 (6 bases). Trimming took off 0 bases at V and 2 bases at J, with 12 bases between the two ends. Germline V lookup: CDR1 ENHRY, CDR2 SYGVKD. This CDR3 is built from 16 residues.

J is TRBJ1-2 and V is TRBV5-1; D may be TRBD1 (6 bases). The CDR3 runs 11 residues. Germline assignment: CDR1 SGHRS and CDR2 YFSETQ. The germline V and J ends were trimmed by 6 bases and 8 bases, with 11 bases remaining between them. The CDR3 coding sequence is TGCGCCAGCAAGGAGGGGGGCGGCTACACCTTC. It yields the protein CASKEGGGYTF.

The rearrangement joins TRBV11-2 to TRBJ2-7; perhaps TRBD2 as D (7 bases). CDR1 is SGHAT, CDR2 FQNNGV, per germline. CDR3 length equals 15 residues. V was shortened by 5 bases and J by 7 bases, with 21 bases between the two germline ends. The DNA for the CDR3 is TGTGCCAGCAGCATAACAGGGAGGGGTTTGAGGGAGCAGTACTTC. This translates into CASSITGRGLREQYF.

The chain employs TRBV29-1 and TRBJ1-1, with D possibly matching TRBD1 (5 bases). Germline V CDR1 and CDR2: SQVTM, ANQGSEA. There are 14 residues in the CDR3. V was shortened by 2 bases and J by 5 bases, with 15 bases between the two germline ends. The CDR3 reads CSVEFSRGRTEAFF. The CDR3 nucleotides are TGCAGCGTTGAATTTTCACGGGGGAGGACTGAAGCTTTCTTT.

V and J are TRBV7-2 and TRBJ2-3; a weak D match, TRBD1 (6 bases). Germline-derived CDR1 and CDR2 are SGHTA and FQGNSA. The CDR3 contains 16 residues. V was clipped by 5 bases and J by 8 bases, with 23 bases between them. CDR3 region: CASSPGPGVTLGTQYF. CDR3 nucleotides: TGTGCCAGCAGCCCTGGGCCAGGGGTTACCTTAGGTACGCAGTATTTT.

The gene calls are TRBV28 and TRBJ2-2; 12 bases line up with TRBD2. Germline V gene lookup returns CDR1 MDHEN and CDR2 SYDVKM. V lost 6 bases and J lost 5; bases outside the gene matches: 10. The CDR3 contains 17 residues. This CDR3 is CASSRYGLAGFTGELFF. The CDR3, as DNA: TGTGCCAGCAGCCGATATGGACTAGCGGGATTTACCGGGGAGCTGTTTTTT.

This clone showed up just a few times. The chain carries TRBV10-3 and TRBJ1-2; D is unclear. Trimming pared 2 bases from V and 4 bases from J, leaving 2 bases between. CDR3 length: 11 residues. CDR1 and CDR2 from the germline V gene are ENHRY and SYGVKD. The CDR3 DNA reads TGTGCCATCAGTGAGCCCTATGGCTACACCTTC. Protein sequence: CAISEPYGYTF.

This sequence joins TRBV2 and TRBJ1-4; 10 nucleotides match TRBD1. CDR1 and CDR2 from the germline V gene are SNHLY and FYNNEI. The trim removed 5 bases at V and 8 bases at J, leaving 11 bases unmatched. There are 16 residues in the CDR3. The CDR3 nucleotides are TGTGCCAGCAGTTCCCGCGTCTGGACAGGGGGAGAAAAACTGTTTTTT. Translation gives CASSSRVWTGGEKLFF. The full variable domain, rest sourced from reference TRBV2 and TRBJ1-4, is EPEVTQTPSHQVTQMGQEVILRCVPISNHLYFYWYRQILGQKVEFLVSFYNNEISEKSEIFDDQFSVERPDGSNFTLKIRSTKLEDSAMYFCASSSRVWTGGEKLFFGSGTQLSVL.

The CDR3 here is CASSSREDPYNEQFF. CDR3 sequence (DNA): TGTGCCAGCAGCTCGAGGGAGGACCCATACAATGAGCAGTTCTTC. The rearrangement links TRBV7-9 to TRBJ2-1, with D perhaps TRBD2 (6 bases). The CDR3 is made up of 15 amino acids. V was shortened by 4 bases and J by 4 bases, with 14 bases between the two germline ends. Germline CDR1 reads SEHNR; CDR2 reads FQNEAQ (reference sequence).

This chain links TRBV28 with TRBJ2-2; possible D gene TRBD1, 6 bases. The germline gives CDR1 MDHEN, CDR2 SYDVKM. This CDR3 region has 17 residues. The V and J ends lost 5 bases and 3 bases respectively, with 19 bases between them. DNA of the CDR3: TGTGCCAGCAGTACGGAAGGGTGGGCAGGGGACACCGGGGAGCTGTTTTTT. This translates into CASSTEGWAGDTGELFF.

CDR3 DNA: TGTGCCAGCAGTTACAGGTGGGGGCGAGAGACCCAGTACTTC. Translation: CASSYRWGRETQYF. The rearrangement links TRBV28 to TRBJ2-5, with D perhaps TRBD1 (6 bases). The CDR3 covers 14 residues. Trimming removed 4 bases at V and 4 bases at J, with 13 bases between. CDR1 MDHEN and CDR2 SYDVKM come from the germline V gene.

V is TRBV10-1 and J is TRBJ2-3; tentatively, D is TRBD1 or TRBD2 (5 bases each). Germline V gene data show CDR1 as WNHNN and CDR2 as SYGVQD (reference sequence). V was trimmed by 3 bases and J by 3 bases, leaving 13 bases between them. The CDR3 is made up of 15 amino acids. The CDR3 bases are TGCGCCAGCAGTGATCCGGGACCTGGGACAGATACGCAGTATTTT. Protein sequence: CASSDPGPGTDTQYF.

V is TRBV28 and J is TRBJ1-1, with TRBD1 matching over 8 bases. Germline V lookup: CDR1 MDHEN, CDR2 SYDVKM. The junction had 3 bases not matched to a gene; V was cut back by 6 bases and J by 9 bases. The CDR3 covers 11 residues. The CDR3 here is CASSRDRKAFF. CDR3 bases: TGTGCCAGCAGCCGGGACAGGAAAGCTTTCTTT.